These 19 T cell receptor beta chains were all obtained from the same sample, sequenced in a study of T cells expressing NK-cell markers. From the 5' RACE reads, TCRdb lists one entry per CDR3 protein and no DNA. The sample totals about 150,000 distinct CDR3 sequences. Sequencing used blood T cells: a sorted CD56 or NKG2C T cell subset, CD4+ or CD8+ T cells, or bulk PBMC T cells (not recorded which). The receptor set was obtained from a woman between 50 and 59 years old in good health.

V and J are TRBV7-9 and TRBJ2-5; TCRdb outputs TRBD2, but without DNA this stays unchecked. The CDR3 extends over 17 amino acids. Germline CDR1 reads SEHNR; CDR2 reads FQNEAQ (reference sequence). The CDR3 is CASSATSSGTSTGTQYF.

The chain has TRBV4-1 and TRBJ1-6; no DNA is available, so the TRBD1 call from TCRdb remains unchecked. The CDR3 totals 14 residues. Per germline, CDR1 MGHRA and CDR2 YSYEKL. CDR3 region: CASSPPDSNSPLHF.

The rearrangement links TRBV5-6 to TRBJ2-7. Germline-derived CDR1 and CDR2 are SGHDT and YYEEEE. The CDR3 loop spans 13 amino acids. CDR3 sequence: CASSLVLSYEQYF.

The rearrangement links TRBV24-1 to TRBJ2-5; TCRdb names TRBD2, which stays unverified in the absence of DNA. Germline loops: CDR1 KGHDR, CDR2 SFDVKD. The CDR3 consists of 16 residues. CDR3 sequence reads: CATSDLRRGHGETQYF.

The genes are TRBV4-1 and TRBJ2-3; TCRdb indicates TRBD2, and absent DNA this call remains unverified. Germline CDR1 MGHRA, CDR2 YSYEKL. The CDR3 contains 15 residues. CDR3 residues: CASSQAHFGRDTQYF.

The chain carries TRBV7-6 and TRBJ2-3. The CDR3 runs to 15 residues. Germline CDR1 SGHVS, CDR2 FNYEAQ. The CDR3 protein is CASSLARGSTDTQYF.

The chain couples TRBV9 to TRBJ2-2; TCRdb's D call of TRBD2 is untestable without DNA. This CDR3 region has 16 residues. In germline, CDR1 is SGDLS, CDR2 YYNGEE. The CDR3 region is CASSVGTQIGTGELFF. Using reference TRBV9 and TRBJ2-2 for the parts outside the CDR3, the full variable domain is DSGVTQTPKHLITATGQRVTLRCSPRSGDLSVYWYQQSLDQGLQFLIQYYNGEERAKGNILERFSAQQFPDLHSELNLSSLELGDSALYFCASSVGTQIGTGELFFGEGSRLTVL.

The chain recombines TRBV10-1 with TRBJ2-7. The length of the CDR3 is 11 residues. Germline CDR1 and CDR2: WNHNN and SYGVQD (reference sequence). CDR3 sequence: CASSDVGEQYF.

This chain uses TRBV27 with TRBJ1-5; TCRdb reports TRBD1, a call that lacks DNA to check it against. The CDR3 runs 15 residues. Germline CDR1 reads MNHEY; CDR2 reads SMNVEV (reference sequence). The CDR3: CASSLSGGEYQPQHF.

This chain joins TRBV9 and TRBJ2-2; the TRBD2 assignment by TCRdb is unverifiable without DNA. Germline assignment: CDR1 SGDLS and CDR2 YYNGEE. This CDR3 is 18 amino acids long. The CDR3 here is CASSVESRTSTVVGELFF.

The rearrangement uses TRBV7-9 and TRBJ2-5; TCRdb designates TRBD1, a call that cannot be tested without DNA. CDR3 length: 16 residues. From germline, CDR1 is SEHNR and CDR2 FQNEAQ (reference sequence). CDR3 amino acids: CASTPLLAATSETQYF.

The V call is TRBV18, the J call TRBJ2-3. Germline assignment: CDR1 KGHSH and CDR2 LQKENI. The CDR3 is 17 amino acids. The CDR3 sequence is CASSPSFGSERTDTQYF.

This chain's CDR3 is CSVGEASHEQYF. The chain carries TRBV29-1 and TRBJ2-7. Germline CDR1 is SQVTM and CDR2 is ANQGSEA. This CDR3 spans 12 amino acids.

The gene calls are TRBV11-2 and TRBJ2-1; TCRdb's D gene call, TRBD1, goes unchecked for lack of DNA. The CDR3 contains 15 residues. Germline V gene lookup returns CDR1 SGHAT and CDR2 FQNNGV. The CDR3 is CASSLRTGVYNEQFF.

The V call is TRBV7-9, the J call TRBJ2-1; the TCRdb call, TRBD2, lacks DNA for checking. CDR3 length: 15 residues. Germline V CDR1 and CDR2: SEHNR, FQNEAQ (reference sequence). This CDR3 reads CASSLAVAADNEQFF.

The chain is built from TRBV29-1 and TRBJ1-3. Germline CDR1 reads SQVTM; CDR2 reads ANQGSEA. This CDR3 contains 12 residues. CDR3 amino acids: CSVEDSGNTIYF.

The CDR3 here is CSVGGGPGANVLTF. The chain carries TRBV29-1 and TRBJ2-6; TCRdb's D call, TRBD1, is unchecked because there is no DNA. The CDR3 is 14 amino acids. Germline-derived CDR1 and CDR2 are SQVTM and ANQGSEA.

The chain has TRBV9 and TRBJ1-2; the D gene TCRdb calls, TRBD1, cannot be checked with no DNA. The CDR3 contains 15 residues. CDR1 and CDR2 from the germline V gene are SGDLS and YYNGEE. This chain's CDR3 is CASSVTRVGDYGYTF.

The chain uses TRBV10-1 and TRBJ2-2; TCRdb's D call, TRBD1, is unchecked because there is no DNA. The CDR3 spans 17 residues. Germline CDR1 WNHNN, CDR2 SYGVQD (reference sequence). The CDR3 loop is CASSESRSKGRTGELFF.